This passage covers 6 T cell receptor beta chains from one sample sequenced in a study of breast tumors, draining lymph nodes, adjacent tissues. Samples came from axillary lymph nodes draining the breast cancer. MiXCR, applied by TCRdb to the multiplex PCR reads, yields one record per CDR3 protein. In the table there are 150,000 to 200,000 distinct CDR3 sequences, about 34% of which are singletons. The sample taken for sequencing was axillary lymph node tissue. These receptors all come from a female donor with breast cancer. Some clones in this sample may be carry-over from other donors' samples.

Many counts were recorded for this clonotype. CDR3 protein: CASSQEEHSQWEQYF. CDR3 bases: TGCGCCAGCAGCCAAGAGGAGCATTCTCAATGGGAGCAGTACTTC. This chain uses TRBV4-1 with TRBJ2-7; D ambiguous. Germline CDR1 reads MGHRA; CDR2 reads YSYEKL. The CDR3 runs to 15 residues. V lost 0 bases and J lost 7, with 16 bases in between.

This clonotype was found many times. The chain employs TRBV10-2 and TRBJ2-3; 10 bases are shared with TRBD2. From germline, CDR1 is WSHSY and CDR2 SAAADI. CDR3 length: 17 residues. V lost 2 bases and J lost 6; bases outside the gene matches: 11. CDR3 DNA sequence: TGCGCCAGCAGTGAGCGTCTCGGGCTAGCGGGAGTGGATACGCAGTATTTT. It is translated as CASSERLGLAGVDTQYF.

Note on this clonotype: A much more abundant neighbour one base away suggests this may be a read error. This chain connects TRBV11-2 to TRBJ2-5, with D unresolved. Deletions cut 0 bases from V and 7 bases from J, with 9 bases between. CDR3 length equals 13 residues. In germline, CDR1 is SGHAT, CDR2 FQNNGV. Here the CDR3 DNA reads TGTGCCAGCAGCTTAGAACCTTTAACGACCCAGTACTTC. Amino acids: CASSLEPLTTQYF.

In the case of this clonotype: A read error is likely, as this CDR3 ends without the conserved phenylalanine or tryptophan. Because the CDR3's place on the DNA is in doubt, the DNA is left out and the CDR3 is given as listed by TCRdb. The rearrangement uses TRBV24-1 and TRBJ2-2. The CDR3 spans 16 residues, counting both ends. Germline V gene sequence: CDR1 KGHDR, CDR2 SFDVKD. The CDR3 here is CATSDLVLPNTGERMS.

This clonotype was observed at least ten times. The V call is TRBV13, the J call TRBJ2-7; 9 nucleotides line up with TRBD1. The germline gives CDR1 PRHDT, CDR2 FYEKMQ (reference sequence). The CDR3 contains 14 residues. The V segment lost 3 bases and the J segment 3 bases; nucleotides outside the gene matches: 3. As DNA, the CDR3 is TGTGCCAGCAGCTTGCGGACAGGGGTCTACGAGCAGTACTTC. Translation gives CASSLRTGVYEQYF.

With regard to this clonotype: A much larger clone differs by one base, so this may be a read error. The rearrangement uses TRBV20-1 and TRBJ1-2; D is uncertain. The CDR3 length is 12 residues. CDR1 is DFQATT, CDR2 SNEGSKA, per germline (reference sequence). CDR3 loop: CSARVSTYGSTF. CDR3 in DNA: TGCAGTGCTAGGGTCAGCACTTATGGCTCCACCTTC.